This entry lists 12 T cell receptor beta chains sequenced from one sample in a study of cytomegalovirus exposure and HLA in healthy donors. It was with 60 Vbeta and 13 Jbeta primers that the PCR ran. The method was immunoSEQ multiplex PCR; TCRdb's version includes in-frame clones alone and lacks a portion of them. The profile shows over 200,000 clones, approximately 82% of them singletons. Material: PBMCs. These TCRs come from a male donor in good health and CMV-seronegative.

The chain couples TRBV28 to TRBJ2-1, with D possibly TRBD1 on 7 matching bases. Germline values: CDR1 MDHEN, CDR2 SYDVKM. Trimming shortened V by 7 bases and J by 4 bases, and 23 bases separated the two germline ends. The CDR3 has 17 amino acids. This CDR3 is CASTTGGRAGGYNEQFF. In nucleotides, the CDR3 is TGTGCCAGCACCACCGGGGGAAGGGCAGGGGGGTACAATGAGCAGTTCTTC.

Here the CDR3 reads CASSELLWGQGAGGNTEAFF. The CDR3 DNA sequence: TGTGCCAGCAGTGAATTGCTGTGGGGACAGGGGGCGGGAGGGAACACTGAAGCTTTCTTT. V usage is TRBV6-1 and J usage is TRBJ1-1; 12 bases agree with TRBD1. The V gene's germline CDR1 is MNHNS and CDR2 SASEGT. J lost 1 base, V lost 2 bases, and 14 bases had no gene match. The CDR3 length is 20 residues.

The genes are TRBV5-1 and TRBJ2-5; 7 bases are shared with TRBD1. Germline V gene sequence: CDR1 SGHRS, CDR2 YFSETQ. V lost 3 bases and J lost 3; bases outside the gene matches: 11. The CDR3 extends over 16 amino acids. The CDR3 sequence is CASSSDLTTGKETQYF. The CDR3 nucleotides are TGCGCCAGCAGCTCGGACCTGACGACAGGGAAAGAGACCCAGTACTTC.

CDR3 protein: CASSVGTGGPYEQYF. As DNA, the CDR3 is TGTGCCAGCAGCGTAGGGACAGGGGGTCCCTACGAGCAGTACTTC. The J gene is TRBJ2-7, the V gene TRBV9; 10 nucleotides align to TRBD1. The CDR3 extends over 15 amino acids. Germline-derived CDR1 and CDR2 are SGDLS and YYNGEE. V shed 0 bases and J 2 bases; nucleotides not matched to a gene: 2.

V and J are TRBV6-6 and TRBJ2-7; D possibly corresponds to TRBD1 (6 bases). This CDR3 has 14 residues. Germline V gives CDR1 MNHNY, CDR2 SVGAGI (reference sequence). V was shortened by 6 bases and J by 0 bases, with 12 bases between the two germline ends. CDR3 DNA sequence: TGTGCCAGCAGCCCTGACAGGAGCTCCTACGAGCAGTACTTC. Translation gives CASSPDRSSYEQYF.

This clone was observed a single time. V gene TRBV4-1 combines with J gene TRBJ2-5; the match to TRBD2 covers 7 bases. The CDR3 is made up of 14 amino acids. The V gene end was trimmed by 0 bases and the J gene end by 11 bases; junction bases not matched to a gene: 9. Per the germline V gene, CDR1 is MGHRA and CDR2 is YSYEKL. In nucleotides, the CDR3 is TGCGCCAGCAGCCAAGAACCCTGGGGTAGCGGGCAGTACTTC. Encoded protein: CASSQEPWGSGQYF.

The V gene is TRBV7-9, the J gene TRBJ2-1; a weak D match, TRBD2 (6 bases). CDR3 length: 15 amino acids. Trimming removed 3 bases at V and 3 bases at J, with 12 bases between. Per the germline V gene, CDR1 is SEHNR and CDR2 is FQNEAQ (reference sequence). The CDR3 nucleotides read TGTGCCAGCAGCTTGGGGGGACTCGACTACAATGAGCAGTTCTTC. Protein: CASSLGGLDYNEQFF.

The chain employs TRBV9 and TRBJ2-1; D may be TRBD2 (7 bases). CDR1 is SGDLS and CDR2 is YYNGEE in the germline V gene. The CDR3 loop spans 14 amino acids. The germline V and J ends were trimmed by 4 bases and 8 bases, with 16 bases remaining between them. CDR3 sequence (DNA): TGTGCCAGCAGCAGGGGGGGCACCCAGTATGAGCAGTTCTTC. This gives the protein CASSRGGTQYEQFF.

Concerning this clone: The germline gene is not matched at one end of the junction; a read error may be the cause. The rearrangement uses TRBV7-6 and TRBJ2-7; 10 positions match TRBD2. CDR3 length: 15 amino acids. Per germline, CDR1 SGHVS and CDR2 FNYEAQ. The CDR3 region is CASSRDGLAVYAQYF. DNA for the CDR3: TGTGCCAGCAGCCGCGACGGACTAGCGGTCTACGCGCAGTACTTC.

This clone was observed a handful of times. This chain joins TRBV7-9 and TRBJ2-7; TRBD1 might be the D (5 bases). The V gene's germline CDR1 is SEHNR and CDR2 FQNEAQ (reference sequence). V dropped 5 bases and J dropped 2 bases, with 10 bases sitting between them. CDR3 length: 13 amino acids. CDR3 amino acids: CASSQGAAYEQYF. The CDR3, as DNA: TGTGCCAGCAGCCAGGGTGCGGCCTACGAGCAGTACTTC.

This chain links TRBV7-2 with TRBJ2-3; 9 bases match TRBD2. Trimming took 3 bases from V and 6 from J; bases not matched to a gene: 10. The CDR3 sequence is 16 residues long. CDR1 is SGHTA and CDR2 is FQGNSA in the germline V gene. The CDR3 nucleotides read TGTGCCAGCAGCTTTTCCGTAGCGGGAGTGGGTGATACGCAGTATTTT. Translation gives CASSFSVAGVGDTQYF.

The V call is TRBV7-6, the J call TRBJ2-5, with D hard to call. V lost 7 bases and J lost 1, with 10 bases in between. CDR1 is SGHVS and CDR2 is FNYEAQ in the germline V gene. The CDR3 is 13 amino acids. This CDR3 is CASTSTVQETQYF. CDR3 DNA: TGTGCCAGCACCTCCACAGTCCAAGAGACCCAGTACTTC.